The 17 T cell receptor beta chains below were found in one sample sequenced in a study of T cell changes during pregnancy in multiple sclerosis. Assay: immunoSEQ multiplex PCR; the TCRdb copy retains only in-frame clones and omits some. The sample includes about 59,000 clones, about 93% seen only once; the top ten take 2.6%. The input for sequencing was CD8+ T cells from peripheral blood mononuclear cells, taken in the third trimester of pregnancy. The receptors stem from a female donor with multiple sclerosis, enrolled in a pregnancy study.

This clone was detected a few times. The V call is TRBV7-9, the J call TRBJ2-6; D is ambiguous. CDR1 and CDR2 from the germline V gene are SEHNR and FQNEAQ (reference sequence). The CDR3 length is 15 residues. V gave up 1 base and J gave up 1 base, with 5 bases separating them. CDR3 sequence reads: CASSLGQSGANVLTF. The CDR3 region has the DNA TGTGCCAGCAGCTTAGGCCAGTCTGGGGCCAACGTCCTGACTTTC.

This rearrangement joins TRBV10-2 to TRBJ2-7, with D tentatively TRBD1 (5 bases). From germline, CDR1 is WSHSY and CDR2 SAAADI. The CDR3 has 14 residues. V lost 2 bases and J lost 2, with 10 bases in between. CDR3 residues: CASSEGASTYEQYF. In DNA, the CDR3 is TGCGCCAGCAGTGAGGGGGCCTCAACCTACGAGCAGTACTTC.

The chain carries TRBV4-1 and TRBJ1-2; D is unresolved. Germline V CDR1 and CDR2: MGHRA, YSYEKL. The ends were cut back, 1 base at V and 6 bases at J, with 9 bases in the middle. The CDR3 length is 13 residues. DNA of the CDR3: TGCGCCAGCAGCCAAGTATCGGGTGATGGCTACACCTTC. Protein: CASSQVSGDGYTF.

This CDR3 reads CASRVAGEEFF. CDR3 coding DNA: TGTGCCAGCAGGGTAGCGGGAGAGGAGTTCTTC. V usage is TRBV6-1 and J usage is TRBJ2-1; TRBD2 agrees at 9 bases. The CDR3 runs 11 residues. Germline V gene sequence: CDR1 MNHNS, CDR2 SASEGT. V lost 6 bases and J lost 14; bases outside the gene matches: 5.

A note on this clone: Additional DNA sequences in this sample encode the identical CDR3. This rearrangement joins TRBV11-2 to TRBJ2-7; the match to TRBD1 covers 7 bases. Losses at the gene ends were 3 bases for V and 1 base for J; bases not matched to a gene: 0. The germline gives CDR1 SGHAT, CDR2 FQNNGV. The CDR3 loop spans 13 amino acids. In DNA form, the CDR3 reads TGTGCCAGCAGCTTGGGACAGTCCTACGAGCAGTACTTC. It translates to CASSLGQSYEQYF.

The rearrangement joins TRBV27 to TRBJ2-1; 8 bases align to TRBD2. The CDR3 is 16 amino acids. With 2 bases clipped from V and 6 bases from J, the junction kept 9 bases outside the gene matches. Germline lookup yields CDR1 MNHEY and CDR2 SMNVEV (reference sequence). CDR3 coding DNA: TGTGCCAGCAGTTTAAGGGGCGGGAGGCCCCTCAATGAGCAGTTCTTC. Translation gives CASSLRGGRPLNEQFF.

The J gene is TRBJ1-2, the V gene TRBV6-6, with D possibly matching TRBD1 (6 bases). The germline V gene has CDR1 MNHNY and CDR2 SVGAGI (reference sequence). Between the trimmed V and J ends, which lost 0 bases and 8 bases, there was a span of 16 bases. This CDR3 comprises 15 residues. In DNA form, the CDR3 reads TGTGCCAGCAGTTACTCACCGGGACATATTGGCGGCTACACCTTC. Amino acids: CASSYSPGHIGGYTF.

This chain joins TRBV9 and TRBJ1-1; maybe TRBD1 (5 bases). The ends were cut back, 0 bases at V and 4 bases at J, with 16 bases in the middle. Germline CDR1 SGDLS, CDR2 YYNGEE. There are 16 residues in the CDR3. The DNA for the CDR3 is TGTGCCAGCAGCGTAGTTACAGGTGGAATGGGCACTGAAGCTTTCTTT. Encoded protein: CASSVVTGGMGTEAFF.

The chain has TRBV19 and TRBJ2-7, with D unresolved. The V gene lost 5 bases and the J gene lost 6 bases, with 11 bases spanning the gap. The CDR3 runs to 12 residues. CDR1 is LNHDA and CDR2 is SQIVND in the germline V gene (reference sequence). CDR3 DNA sequence: TGTGCCAGTAGTGTCAGAGGTAGCGAGCAGTACTTC. It yields the protein CASSVRGSEQYF.

The V gene is TRBV4-1, the J gene TRBJ1-1, with a tentative D call TRBD1 (5 bases). Germline assignment: CDR1 MGHRA and CDR2 YSYEKL. CDR3 length: 13 amino acids. Trimming cost V 3 bases and J 2 bases, with 7 bases left between them. CDR3 amino acids: CASSHQGNTEAFF. The CDR3 nucleotides are TGCGCCAGCAGCCACCAGGGAAACACTGAAGCTTTCTTT.

The rearrangement uses TRBV5-4 and TRBJ1-2; D is ambiguous. The germline V gene encodes CDR1 SGHNT and CDR2 YYREEE (reference sequence). This CDR3 comprises 11 residues. The germline V and J ends were trimmed by 1 base and 7 bases, with 5 bases remaining between them. DNA for the CDR3: TGTGCCAGCAGCTTGTCCGGTGGCTACACCTTC. Amino acids: CASSLSGGYTF.

CDR3 protein: CASSLAAGWEQYF. The CDR3, as DNA: TGTGCCAGCAGCTTGGCCGCCGGGTGGGAGCAGTACTTC. The rearrangement links TRBV5-4 to TRBJ2-7, with no clear D. Between the trimmed V and J ends, which lost 0 bases and 7 bases, there was a span of 11 bases. The CDR3 sequence is 13 residues long. Germline-derived CDR1 and CDR2 are SGHNT and YYREEE (reference sequence).

This clone has a single count. V is TRBV9 and J is TRBJ2-5; D might be TRBD2 (6 bases). The CDR3 is 15 amino acids. Looked up from germline, CDR1 is SGDLS and CDR2 is YYNGEE. V lost 4 bases, J lost 2 bases, and 15 bases lay in between. Written as DNA, the CDR3 is TGTGCCAGCAGCCCAGGCGGGGCGCTACAAGAGACCCAGTACTTC. Its protein is CASSPGGALQETQYF.

J is TRBJ2-5 and V is TRBV4-1; 10 bases align to TRBD2. The CDR3 runs to 17 residues. Trimming removed 1 base from V and 1 base from J; junction bases left unmatched: 6. Germline-derived CDR1 and CDR2 are MGHRA and YSYEKL. This CDR3 is CASSQVGAGGPQETQYF. The CDR3, as DNA: TGCGCCAGCAGCCAAGTTGGAGCGGGAGGGCCCCAAGAGACCCAGTACTTC.

The V call is TRBV19, the J call TRBJ2-7, with TRBD2 matching 9 bases. Germline-derived CDR1 and CDR2 are LNHDA and SQIVND (reference sequence). J was trimmed by 3 bases and V by 7 bases; bases with no gene match: 7. CDR3 size: 14 residues. CDR3 DNA sequence: TGTGCCAGTAAGAAAGCGGGGGGCTACTACGAGCAGTACTTC. This sequence encodes CASKKAGGYYEQYF.

The chain combines TRBV13 with TRBJ2-3, with 7 bases that match TRBD1. The J segment lost 3 bases and the V segment lost 7 bases, leaving 4 bases of the junction unmatched. Germline CDR1 and CDR2: PRHDT and FYEKMQ (reference sequence). The CDR3 has 13 residues. The CDR3 DNA is TGTGCCAGCAATAGACAGGGAACAGATACGCAGTATTTT. This encodes CASNRQGTDTQYF.

The V call is TRBV7-3, the J call TRBJ2-1; 13 bases fit TRBD2. The length of the CDR3 is 18 residues. The J segment lost 3 bases and the V segment lost 6 bases, leaving 11 bases of the junction unmatched. The germline V gene encodes CDR1 SGHTA and CDR2 FQGTGA. The CDR3 DNA sequence: TGTGCCAGCAGTCCGGCACTAGCGGGAGGGCCGGGCTACAATGAGCAGTTCTTC. It translates to CASSPALAGGPGYNEQFF.